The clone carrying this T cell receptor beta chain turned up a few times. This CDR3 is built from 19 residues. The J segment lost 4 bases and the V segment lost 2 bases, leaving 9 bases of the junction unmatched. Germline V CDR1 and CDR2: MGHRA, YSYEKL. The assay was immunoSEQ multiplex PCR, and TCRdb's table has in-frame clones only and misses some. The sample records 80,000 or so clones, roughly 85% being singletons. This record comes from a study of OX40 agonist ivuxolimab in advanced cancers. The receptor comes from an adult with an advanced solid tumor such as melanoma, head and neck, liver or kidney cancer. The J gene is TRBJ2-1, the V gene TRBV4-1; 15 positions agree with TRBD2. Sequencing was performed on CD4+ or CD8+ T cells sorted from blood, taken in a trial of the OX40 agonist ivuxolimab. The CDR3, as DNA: TGCGCCAGCAGCCAACCCGGACTAGCGGGAGGGCCGGGGTACAATGAGCAGTTCTTC. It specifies CASSQPGLAGGPGYNEQFF.